This T cell receptor (beta chain) emerged from a study of blood T cell repertoires in COVID-19. Study information: The United States, Italy and Spain supplied acute and convalescent COVID-19 samples.

Using immunoSEQ multiplex PCR, the repertoire was profiled, and TCRdb retains in-frame clones only, with some absent. The sample lists over 200,000 clones, 70% to 90% occurring once. Those enrolled, adults aged roughly 18 to 95 years, came from under 25 US areas. Cohort 3 recovery required two negative PCRs, clearance, or symptom resolution. In germline, CDR1 is LGHDT, CDR2 YNNKEL (reference sequence). The CDR3 is 15 residues long. Trimming removed 1 base at V and 4 bases at J, with 11 bases between. Material: PBMCs or T cells enriched from blood (not recorded which). The chain carries TRBV3-1 (or the pseudogene TRBV3-2) and TRBJ2-1; D call uncertain. The clonotype originates from a man between 18 and 29 years old who had recovered from COVID-19. CDR3 amino acids: CASSQVLGEYNEQFF. In DNA, the CDR3 is TGTGCCAGCAGCCAAGTGTTAGGAGAATACAATGAGCAGTTCTTC.